One sample yielded the 22 T cell receptor beta chains listed below, sequenced in a study of T cell repertoires in cytomegalovirus infection. TCRdb re-analysed the reads in MiXCR, keeping a single row per CDR3 protein. The table lists a few hundred thousand distinct CDR3 sequences, roughly a third of them singletons, with 17% in the top ten. What these receptors recognize is not known. Sample: cultured PBMCs, taken from culture after CMV antigen stimulation. The receptors here all came from a human donor in good health (CMV status not recorded). Some clones in this sample may be carry-over from other donors' samples.

The CDR3 DNA reads TGTGCCAGCAGCCTCTCCCCCGGGGAGGACGAGCAGTACTTC. It is translated as CASSLSPGEDEQYF. This rearrangement joins TRBV9 to TRBJ2-7; TRBD2 is a possible D gene (6 bases). Germline-derived CDR1 and CDR2 are SGDLS and YYNGEE. The V and J ends lost 4 bases and 5 bases respectively, with 16 bases between them. The CDR3 is 14 residues long.

This rearrangement joins TRBV7-2 to TRBJ1-1; 8 bases are a match to TRBD1. CDR1 is SGHTA, CDR2 FQGNSA, per germline. V shed 4 bases, J shed 7 bases, and the junction held 11 bases outside the gene matches. The length of the CDR3 is 15 residues. CDR3 residues: CASSSRFAGGGEAFF. CDR3 bases: TGTGCCAGCAGCTCCCGGTTCGCAGGGGGCGGTGAAGCTTTCTTT.

This clonotype occurred once. V is TRBV6-2 or TRBV6-3 and J is TRBJ2-1, with 7 positions matching TRBD2. V lost 10 bases and J lost 2; bases outside the gene matches: 8. The CDR3 has 14 amino acids. The germline V gene has CDR1 MNHEY and CDR2 SVGEGT. For the CDR3, the DNA is TGTGCCACGAGGCTAGCGGTACCCTACAATGAGCAGTTCTTC. Its protein is CATRLAVPYNEQFF.

This clonotype was detected only a few times. The chain joins TRBV7-2 to TRBJ2-7, with D hard to call. With 5 bases removed from V and 5 bases from J, the gap between germline ends came to 16 bases. Germline assignment: CDR1 SGHTA and CDR2 FQGNSA. The CDR3 length is 14 residues. The CDR3 nucleotides read TGTGCCAGCAGCCCTCGGGCGCTTTCCCACGAGCAGTACTTC. Residues: CASSPRALSHEQYF.

This clonotype has more than one count but fewer than ten. The chain carries TRBV12-3 or TRBV12-4 and TRBJ2-2; 8 nucleotides agree with TRBD2. V shed 5 bases and J 6 bases; nucleotides not matched to a gene: 11. The CDR3 length is 16 residues. CDR3 in amino acids: CASSPSGTRAAGELFF. In DNA, the CDR3 is TGTGCCAGCAGTCCCTCCGGGACTAGGGCAGCCGGGGAGCTGTTTTTT.

The J gene is TRBJ1-1, the V gene TRBV10-3, with D possibly TRBD1 on 5 matching bases. Trimming removed 10 bases at V and 3 bases at J, with 15 bases between. Per germline, CDR1 ENHRY and CDR2 SYGVKD. The CDR3 loop spans 13 amino acids. The CDR3 coding sequence is TGTGCCAACTCTCAGGTGGGGGACACTGAAGCTTTCTTT. Residues: CANSQVGDTEAFF.

This clonotype was found a few times. The chain couples TRBV2 to TRBJ2-7; 9 bases fit TRBD2. The CDR3 runs 14 residues. Germline-derived CDR1 and CDR2 are SNHLY and FYNNEI. Trimming cost V 3 bases and J 3 bases; bases outside gene matches: 3. The CDR3: CASSDGTSFYEQYF. DNA of the CDR3: TGTGCCAGCAGTGACGGGACTAGCTTCTACGAGCAGTACTTC.

J is TRBJ2-1 and V is TRBV20-1; possibly TRBD2 for D (5 bases). The length of the CDR3 is 15 residues. Trimming shortened V by 6 bases and J by 0 bases, and 15 bases separated the two germline ends. Germline V gene data show CDR1 as DFQATT and CDR2 as SNEGSKA (reference sequence). The CDR3 loop reads CSAEIRGISYNEQFF. CDR3 sequence (DNA): TGCAGTGCCGAAATACGGGGTATCTCCTACAATGAGCAGTTCTTC.

The chain joins TRBV7-4 to TRBJ1-6; D uncertain. CDR1 and CDR2 (germline): SGHVT, SQSDAQ. V lost 2 bases, J lost 9 bases, and 8 bases lay in between. The CDR3 consists of 13 residues. The CDR3: CASSLYEGSPLHF. DNA of the CDR3: TGTGCCAGCAGCTTATATGAGGGTTCACCCCTCCACTTT.

This clonotype was detected a few times. The chain couples TRBV7-2 to TRBJ1-5; D perhaps matches TRBD1 (5 bases). Germline loops: CDR1 SGHTA, CDR2 FQGNSA. This CDR3 region has 15 residues. V was shortened by 3 bases and J by 5 bases, with 14 bases between the two germline ends. Here the CDR3 reads CASSLEGFTDQPQHF. The CDR3 nucleotides are TGTGCCAGCAGCTTGGAGGGGTTTACGGATCAGCCCCAGCATTTT.

The chain recombines TRBV2 with TRBJ2-5; unclear D gene. Germline lookup yields CDR1 SNHLY and CDR2 FYNNEI. This CDR3 is built from 12 residues. V gave up 7 bases and J gave up 9 bases, with 15 bases separating them. CDR3 in DNA: TGTGCCAGCAACTCAGGCCCCGAGGCCCAGTACTTC. This encodes CASNSGPEAQYF.

This clonotype turned up a few times. V gene TRBV6-5 combines with J gene TRBJ2-1; 8 bases agree with TRBD2. Germline values: CDR1 MNHEY, CDR2 SVGAGI. V gave up 6 bases and J gave up 6 bases; unmatched junction bases: 10. CDR3 size: 15 residues. CDR3 nucleotides: TGTGCCAGCAGCAACTCAGGGCTAGCGGGCAATGAGCAGTTCTTC. It is translated as CASSNSGLAGNEQFF.

This clonotype came up many times. The rearrangement uses TRBV7-2 and TRBJ2-7; the match to TRBD2 covers 7 bases. This CDR3 has 15 residues. V was clipped by 3 bases and J by 4 bases; unmatched bases: 9. Germline CDR1 SGHTA, CDR2 FQGNSA. CDR3 nucleotide sequence: TGTGCCAGCAGCTTCTCGACGGGAGGTTCTTACGAGCAGTACTTC. Amino acids: CASSFSTGGSYEQYF.

V gene TRBV29-1 combines with J gene TRBJ1-3; D uncertain. Germline CDR1 SQVTM, CDR2 ANQGSEA. CDR3 length: 11 residues. Trimming left V 5 bases short and J 1 base short, with 3 bases between. The CDR3 spells CSVLSGNTIYF. As DNA, the CDR3 is TGCAGCGTTCTATCTGGAAACACCATATATTTT.

V gene TRBV4-3 combines with J gene TRBJ1-2, with a tentative D call TRBD1 (5 bases). This CDR3 has 12 amino acids. Per germline, CDR1 LGHNA and CDR2 YSLEER. The ends were cut back, 0 bases at V and 7 bases at J, with 6 bases in the middle. In DNA, the CDR3 is TGCGCCAGCAGCCAAGAAAGGGGTGGCTACACCTTC. Its protein is CASSQERGGYTF.

The chain uses TRBV5-6 and TRBJ2-7; no clear D gene. The V end was cut by 0 bases, the J end by 3 bases, with 10 bases between. CDR1 is SGHDT, CDR2 YYEEEE, per germline. The CDR3 length is 14 residues. For the CDR3, the DNA is TGTGCCAGCAGCTTGGTCGCCAGTAACTACGAGCAGTACGTC. Translating it yields CASSLVASNYEQYV.

The V call is TRBV7-8, the J call TRBJ2-7, with D possibly matching TRBD1 (6 bases). The CDR3 is 14 residues long. CDR1 SGHVS and CDR2 FQNEAQ come from the germline V gene. The V gene lost 1 base and the J gene lost 4 bases, with 11 bases spanning the gap. The CDR3 sequence: CASSLVTGSYEQYV. The CDR3 DNA is TGTGCCAGCAGCTTAGTGACAGGTTCGTACGAGCAGTACGTC.

This clonotype occurred a few times. The chain employs TRBV12-3 or TRBV12-4 and TRBJ1-2; TRBD1 is a possible D gene (5 bases). Trimming left V 7 bases short and J 2 bases short, with 17 bases between. The CDR3 is 15 amino acids. The CDR3 sequence is CASTLEVRGNYGYTF. The CDR3 DNA reads TGTGCCAGCACCCTAGAGGTTCGGGGGAACTATGGCTACACCTTC.

This clonotype has a handful of counts. The rearrangement uses TRBV15 and TRBJ2-2; 8 bases fit TRBD1. Trimming at V came to 3 bases and at J to 4 bases, leaving 7 bases not matched to a gene. Germline V lookup: CDR1 LNHNV, CDR2 YYDKDF (reference sequence). This CDR3 is built from 16 residues. In DNA, the CDR3 is TGTGCCACCAGCAGGGCGACAGGGGTCCGCACCGGGGAGCTGTTTTTT. Its translation: CATSRATGVRTGELFF.

The V gene is TRBV7-8, the J gene TRBJ1-1; D is unclear. The CDR3 sequence is 16 residues long. Trimming cost V 2 bases and J 2 bases, with 15 bases left between them. The germline CDR1 and CDR2 sequences are SGHVS and FQNEAQ. The CDR3 region is CASSLYDQDSNTEAFF. The CDR3 nucleotides read TGTGCCAGCAGCTTATATGATCAGGACTCTAACACTGAAGCTTTCTTT. Full variable domain (rest looked up from reference TRBV7-8 and TRBJ1-1): GAGVSQSPRYKVAKRGQDVALRCDPISGHVSLFWYQQALGQGPEFLTYFQNEAQLDKSGLPSDRFFAERPEGSVSTLKIQRTQQEDSAVYLCASSLYDQDSNTEAFFGQGTRLTVV.

The gene calls are TRBV7-2 and TRBJ1-1; TRBD1 might be the D (5 bases). The CDR3 is 15 amino acids. The germline V gene has CDR1 SGHTA and CDR2 FQGNSA. Trimming took off 1 base at V and 0 bases at J, with 9 bases between the two ends. The DNA of the CDR3 is TGTGCCAGCAGCTTAGTCGCAGGGCTGAACACTGAAGCTTTCTTT. Translated: CASSLVAGLNTEAFF. The full variable domain, its missing parts supplied by reference TRBV7-2 and TRBJ1-1, is GAGVSQSPSNKVTEKGKDVELRCDPISGHTALYWYRQSLGQGLEFLIYFQGNSAPDKSGLPSDRFSAERTGGSVSTLTIQRTQQEDSAVYLCASSLVAGLNTEAFFGQGTRLTVV.

The CDR3 reads CASSFGLDTGELFF. CDR3 sequence (DNA): TGCGCCAGCAGCTTTGGCCTAGACACCGGGGAGCTGTTTTTT. V and J are TRBV5-1 and TRBJ2-2, with D uncertain. Germline-derived CDR1 and CDR2 are SGHRS and YFSETQ. The CDR3 is 14 amino acids. Deletions cut 2 bases from V and 3 bases from J, with 8 bases between.